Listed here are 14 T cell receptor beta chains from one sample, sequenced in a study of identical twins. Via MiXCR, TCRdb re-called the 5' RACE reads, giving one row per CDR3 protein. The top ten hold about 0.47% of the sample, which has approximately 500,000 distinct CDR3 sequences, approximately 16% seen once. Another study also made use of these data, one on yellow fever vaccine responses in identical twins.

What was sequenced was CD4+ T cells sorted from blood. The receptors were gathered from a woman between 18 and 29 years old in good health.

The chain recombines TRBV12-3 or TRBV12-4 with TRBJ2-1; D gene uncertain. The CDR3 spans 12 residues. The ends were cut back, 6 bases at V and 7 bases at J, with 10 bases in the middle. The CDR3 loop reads CASRVRLNEQFF. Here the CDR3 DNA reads TGTGCCAGCAGGGTAAGATTGAATGAGCAGTTCTTC.

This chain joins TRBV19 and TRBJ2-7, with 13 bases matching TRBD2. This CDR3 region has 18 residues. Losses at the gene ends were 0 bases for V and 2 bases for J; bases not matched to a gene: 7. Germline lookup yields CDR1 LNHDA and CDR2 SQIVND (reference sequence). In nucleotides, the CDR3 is TGTGCCAGTAGTATAGAGGGTACTAGCGGGAGGGGGGCCTACGAGCAGTACTTC. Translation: CASSIEGTSGRGAYEQYF.

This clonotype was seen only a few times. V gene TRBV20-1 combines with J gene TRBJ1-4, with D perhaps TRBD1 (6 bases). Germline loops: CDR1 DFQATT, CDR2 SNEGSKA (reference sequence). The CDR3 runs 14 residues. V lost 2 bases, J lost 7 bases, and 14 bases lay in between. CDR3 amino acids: CSARIQGMGEKLFF. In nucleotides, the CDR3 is TGCAGTGCTAGAATCCAGGGGATGGGTGAAAAACTGTTTTTT.

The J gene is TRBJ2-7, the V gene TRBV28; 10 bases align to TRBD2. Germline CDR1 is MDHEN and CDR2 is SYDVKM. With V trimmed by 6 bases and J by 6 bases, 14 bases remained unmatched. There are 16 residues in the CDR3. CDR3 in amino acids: CASSPRASGRLGEQYF. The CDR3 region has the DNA TGTGCCAGCAGCCCACGGGCTAGCGGGAGACTAGGCGAGCAGTACTTC.

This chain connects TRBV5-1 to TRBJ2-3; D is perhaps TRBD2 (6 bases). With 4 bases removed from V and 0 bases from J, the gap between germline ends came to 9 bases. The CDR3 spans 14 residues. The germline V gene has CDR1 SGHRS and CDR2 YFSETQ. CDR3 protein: CASSPDYSTDTQYF. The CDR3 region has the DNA TGCGCCAGCAGCCCGGACTATAGCACAGATACGCAGTATTTT.

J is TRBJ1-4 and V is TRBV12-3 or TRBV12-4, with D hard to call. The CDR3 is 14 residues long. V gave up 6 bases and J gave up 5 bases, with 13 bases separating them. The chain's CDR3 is CASRAVGGNEKLFF. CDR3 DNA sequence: TGTGCCAGCAGAGCGGTTGGTGGGAATGAAAAACTGTTTTTT.

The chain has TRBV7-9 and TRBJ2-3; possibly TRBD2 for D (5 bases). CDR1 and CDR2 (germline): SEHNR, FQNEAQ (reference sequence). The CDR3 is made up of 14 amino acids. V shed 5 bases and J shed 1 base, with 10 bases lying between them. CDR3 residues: CASSRGQRTDTQYF. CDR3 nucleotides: TGTGCCAGCAGCCGCGGGCAACGCACAGATACGCAGTATTTT. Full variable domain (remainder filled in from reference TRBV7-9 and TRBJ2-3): DTGVSQNPRHKITKRGQNVTFRCDPISEHNRLYWYRQTLGQGPEFLTYFQNEAQLEKSRLLSDRFSAERPKGSFSTLEIQRTEQGDSAMYLCASSRGQRTDTQYFGPGTRLTVL.

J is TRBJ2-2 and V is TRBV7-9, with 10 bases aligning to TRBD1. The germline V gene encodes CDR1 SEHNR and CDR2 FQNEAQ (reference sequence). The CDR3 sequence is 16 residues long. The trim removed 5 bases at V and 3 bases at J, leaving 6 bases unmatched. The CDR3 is CASSPRGTGDTGELFF. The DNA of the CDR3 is TGTGCCAGCAGCCCCAGGGGGACAGGGGACACCGGGGAGCTGTTTTTT. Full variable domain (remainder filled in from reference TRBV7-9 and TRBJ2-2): DTGVSQNPRHKITKRGQNVTFRCDPISEHNRLYWYRQTLGQGPEFLTYFQNEAQLEKSRLLSDRFSAERPKGSFSTLEIQRTEQGDSAMYLCASSPRGTGDTGELFFGEGSRLTVL.

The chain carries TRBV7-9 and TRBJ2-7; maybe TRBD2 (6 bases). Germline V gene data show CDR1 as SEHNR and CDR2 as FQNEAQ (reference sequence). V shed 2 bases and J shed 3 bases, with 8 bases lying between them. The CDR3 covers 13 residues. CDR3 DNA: TGTGCCAGCAGCTTAACGACTAGCTACGAGCAGTACTTC. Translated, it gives CASSLTTSYEQYF.

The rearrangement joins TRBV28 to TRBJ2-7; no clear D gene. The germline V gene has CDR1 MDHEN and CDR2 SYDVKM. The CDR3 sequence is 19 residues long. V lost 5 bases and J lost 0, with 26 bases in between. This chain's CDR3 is CASSERLTLATPNSYEQYF. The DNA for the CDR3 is TGTGCCAGCAGTGAACGGCTAACCTTGGCGACACCAAACTCCTACGAGCAGTACTTC.

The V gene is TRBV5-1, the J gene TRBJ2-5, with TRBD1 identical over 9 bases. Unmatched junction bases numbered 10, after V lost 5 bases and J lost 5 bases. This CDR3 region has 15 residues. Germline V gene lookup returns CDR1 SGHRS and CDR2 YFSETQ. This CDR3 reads CASRPTGQGQETQYF. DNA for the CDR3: TGCGCCAGCAGACCGACAGGACAGGGGCAGGAGACCCAGTACTTC. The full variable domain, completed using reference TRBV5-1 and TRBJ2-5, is KAGVTQTPRYLIKTRGQQVTLSCSPISGHRSVSWYQQTPGQGLQFLFEYFSETQRNKGNFPGRFSGRQFSNSRSEMNVSTLELGDSALYLCASRPTGQGQETQYFGPGTRLLVL.

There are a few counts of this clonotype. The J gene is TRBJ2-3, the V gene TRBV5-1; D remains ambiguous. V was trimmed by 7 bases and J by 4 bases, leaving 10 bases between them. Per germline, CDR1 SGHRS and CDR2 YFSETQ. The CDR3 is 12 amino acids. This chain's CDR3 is CASGRVSDTQYF. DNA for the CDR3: TGCGCCAGCGGTCGGGTGTCAGATACGCAGTATTTT.

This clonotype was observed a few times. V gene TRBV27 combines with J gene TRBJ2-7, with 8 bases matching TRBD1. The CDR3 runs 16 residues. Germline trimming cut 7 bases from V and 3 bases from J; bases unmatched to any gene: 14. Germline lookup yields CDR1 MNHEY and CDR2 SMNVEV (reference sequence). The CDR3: CASTKTGARVGYEQYF. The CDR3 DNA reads TGTGCCAGCACCAAGACAGGGGCTCGGGTAGGCTACGAGCAGTACTTC.

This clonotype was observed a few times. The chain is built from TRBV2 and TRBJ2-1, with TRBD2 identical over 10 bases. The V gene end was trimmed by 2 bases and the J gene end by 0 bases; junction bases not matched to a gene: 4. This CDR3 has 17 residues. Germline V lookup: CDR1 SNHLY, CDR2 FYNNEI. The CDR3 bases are TGTGCCAGCAGTGAACTAGCGGGGGAGAGCTCCTACAATGAGCAGTTCTTC. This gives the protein CASSELAGESSYNEQFF.